The rows below give T cell receptor beta chains drawn from one sample of a study of blood T cell repertoires in COVID-19. This table comes from immunoSEQ multiplex PCR, and its TCRdb copy is limited to in-frame clones, with some not included. The data show 200,000 to 250,000 clones, around 82% seen once. Sequencing input: peripheral blood. Receptors originate from a woman in her 70s with acute or convalescent COVID-19. Both conserved end residues are trimmed from each CDR3. Only some rows state a clone size, as once, few, many or a class for expanded clones.

cdr3_aa j_call clone_size v_call
ASSPHPLPRGPYEQY TRBJ2-7 many TRBV27
ATSDAADRKAF TRBJ1-1 NA TRBV24-1
ASSLARQQQYGYT TRBJ1-2 NA TRBV5-5
SAGTTGEQF TRBJ2-1 NA TRBV20-1
ASSPARAGVNEQF TRBJ2-1 NA TRBV5-4
ASSPGGGIASEQF TRBJ2-1 few TRBV9
ASSLGTGSRGYT TRBJ1-2 NA TRBV27
ASSQFGIGGSSWDEQF TRBJ2-1 NA TRBV3-1/TRBV3-2
ASSLSPTGGVGGNTEAF TRBJ1-1 few TRBV7-8
AISPGPGQGGHEQY TRBJ2-7 NA TRBV10-3
ASSSPGTGGSYEQY TRBJ2-7 NA TRBV5-1
ASRQGQGPGYT TRBJ1-2 NA TRBV12-2
ASSLEGQGASGNTIY TRBJ1-3 NA TRBV5-6
AWSKSGTGGLTEAF TRBJ1-1 NA TRBV30
ASRSMSGVNNSPLH TRBJ1-6 NA TRBV2
ASRLRQGGEAF TRBJ1-1 NA TRBV28
ATSGTSASTDTQY TRBJ2-3 NA TRBV24-1
ASRGAGTVSNEQF TRBJ2-1 NA TRBV27
ASSGGRTFGGYT TRBJ1-2 NA TRBV2
ATLGVGEQY TRBJ2-7 few TRBV28
ATAASYNEQF TRBJ2-1 NA TRBV24-1
ASRGLVGPGDEQF TRBJ2-1 NA TRBV7-9
ASILQGDIYEQY TRBJ2-7 NA TRBV5-6
ASSLGQLQETQY TRBJ2-5 NA TRBV7-6
ASSGDRDNSPLH TRBJ1-6 few TRBV2
ASSLAGGEGNEQF TRBJ2-1 NA TRBV7-3
ASSNDRGGQPQH TRBJ1-5 NA TRBV21-1
ASSGGAGDPDNEQF TRBJ2-1 NA TRBV9
ASSFNYNEQF TRBJ2-1 NA TRBV5-4
ASSPRGRGYGYT TRBJ1-2 NA TRBV5-4
ASSVGLAEGETQY TRBJ2-5 once TRBV6-4
ASSLLTGTVIQY TRBJ2-4 few TRBV11-1
ASSQDWGEGSTDTQY TRBJ2-3 few TRBV4-2